Listed below are T cell receptor beta chains from one sample, sequenced in a study of T cells expressing NK-cell markers. Each CDR3 protein gets one entry in TCRdb, which reprocessed the 5' RACE reads and gives no DNA. The sample's table shows 500,000 or so distinct CDR3 sequences. The sample comprised blood T cells: a sorted CD56 or NKG2C T cell subset, CD4+ or CD8+ T cells, or bulk PBMC T cells (not recorded which). Receptors originate from a man between 18 and 29 years old in good health. Each CDR3 is given with its conserved first and last residue. The order of the fields is V gene, J gene, CDR3 protein.

TRBV10-3	TRBJ2-5	CAIRGAQGETQYF
TRBV28	TRBJ1-1	CASAEQGLNTEAFF
TRBV19	TRBJ2-1	CASSILASGGNEQFF
TRBV5-1	TRBJ2-6	CASSLGPDSGANVLTF
TRBV7-6	TRBJ2-1	CASSSNRAEGEFF
TRBV20-1	TRBJ2-1	CSATIDITSGRQWRNEQFF
TRBV6-2/TRBV6-3	TRBJ2-2	CASSSGQGIAGELFF
TRBV7-9	TRBJ1-2	CASSLSDRGARGYTF
TRBV27	TRBJ2-7	CASSWIGTGGMTEQYF
TRBV20-1	TRBJ2-7	CSADFKGAFSEQYF
TRBV20-1	TRBJ2-7	CSARARDSYSYEQYF
TRBV15	TRBJ1-6	CATSRDDGRGSPLHF
TRBV12-3/TRBV12-4	TRBJ2-1	CASRLTEVYNEQFF
TRBV20-1	TRBJ2-1	CSAIPGQGALNEQFF
TRBV29-1	TRBJ2-7	CSVEDLKGQGAREQYF
TRBV5-6	TRBJ2-1	CASSPGVGHNEQFF
TRBV10-3	TRBJ2-1	CAIRAPPGLATKGSYNEQFF
TRBV7-2	TRBJ2-5	CASSPLRSSQETQYF
TRBV7-3	TRBJ2-5	CASSATGNTETQYF
TRBV2	TRBJ2-5	CASSAYQRWETQYF
TRBV7-2	TRBJ1-4	CASSTLDREKLFF
TRBV5-5	TRBJ2-7	CASSLPGPSYEQYF